This is a list of T cell receptor beta chains from one sample in a study of spatial heterogeneity in lung cancer. TCRdb re-called the 5' RACE reads with MiXCR, one entry per CDR3 protein. The repertoire holds roughly 8,400 distinct CDR3 sequences, with around 5% as singletons. This specimen consisted of lung tumor tissue, obtained at surgery. These receptors came from a female donor with early-stage non-small cell lung cancer. The CDR3 runs from the conserved cysteine through the conserved F or W. D genes are given only for firm matches. Sizes are listed as how often the clone was seen (once, few, many) or a class if it is expanded.

j_gene: TRBJ2-7
d_gene: NA
v_gene: TRBV3-1
abundance: many
CDR3nt: TGTGCCAGCAGCCAAGACTACTCCTACGAGCAGTACTTC
CDR3aa: CASSQDYSYEQYF

j_gene: TRBJ2-3
d_gene: NA
v_gene: TRBV30
abundance: few
CDR3nt: TGTGCCTGGACCCGCCTTCAGGGTGGTACGCAGTATTTT
CDR3aa: CAWTRLQGGTQYF

j_gene: TRBJ2-2
d_gene: TRBD2
v_gene: TRBV20-1
abundance: medium-sized
CDR3nt: TGCAGTGCTTTAAGACTAGCGGGGGACACCGGGGAGCTGTTTTTT
CDR3aa: CSALRLAGDTGELFF

j_gene: TRBJ2-2
d_gene: NA
v_gene: TRBV27
abundance: many
CDR3nt: TGTGCCAGCAGTTTGGGGGGCACCGGGGAGCTGTTTTTT
CDR3aa: CASSLGGTGELFF

j_gene: TRBJ2-3
d_gene: NA
v_gene: TRBV5-1
abundance: medium-sized
CDR3nt: TGCGCCAGCAGCTTCGGAAGGAGTCCAGATACGCAGTATTTT
CDR3aa: CASSFGRSPDTQYF

j_gene: TRBJ2-1
d_gene: NA
v_gene: TRBV28
abundance: many
CDR3nt: TGTGCCAGCTGGACCTTGGGCTATGAGCAGTTCTTC
CDR3aa: CASWTLGYEQFF